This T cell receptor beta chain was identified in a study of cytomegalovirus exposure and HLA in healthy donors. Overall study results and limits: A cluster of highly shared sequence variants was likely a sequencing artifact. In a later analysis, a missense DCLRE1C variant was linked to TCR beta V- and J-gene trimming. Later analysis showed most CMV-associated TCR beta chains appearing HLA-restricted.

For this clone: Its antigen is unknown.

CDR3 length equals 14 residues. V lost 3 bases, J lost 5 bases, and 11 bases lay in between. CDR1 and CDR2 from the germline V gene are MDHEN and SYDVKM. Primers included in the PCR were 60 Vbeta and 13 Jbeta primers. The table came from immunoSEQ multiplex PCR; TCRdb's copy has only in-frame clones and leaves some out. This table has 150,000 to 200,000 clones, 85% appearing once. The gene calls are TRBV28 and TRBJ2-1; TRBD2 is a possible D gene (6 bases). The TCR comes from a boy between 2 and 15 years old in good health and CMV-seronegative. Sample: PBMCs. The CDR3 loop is CASSFVGGDNEQFF. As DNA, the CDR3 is TGTGCCAGCAGTTTTGTGGGAGGAGACAATGAGCAGTTCTTC.